The 7 T cell receptor beta chains below come from one sample, sequenced in a study of tumor and adjacent non-tumor tissue in lung cancer. This sample's RNA came from whole unsorted tissue. TCRbeta libraries were built with three rounds of nested PCR, modified from ARM-PCR. From the multiplex PCR reads, TCRdb called clonotypes with MiXCR, one entry per CDR3 protein. The sample holds some 120,000 distinct CDR3 sequences, 66% seen once. The sample was lung tumor tissue. Receptors were obtained from a man aged 25 to 40 with non-small cell lung cancer.

On this clonotype: Without the conserved terminal phenylalanine or tryptophan, this CDR3 likely stems from a read error. The chain joins TRBV28 to TRBJ2-2, with 7 bases fitting TRBD2. The germline CDR1 and CDR2 sequences are MDHEN and SYDVKM. J lost 8 bases, V lost 6 bases, and 9 bases had no gene match. The CDR3 totals 14 residues. The CDR3 is CASRVASGTGELFS. The CDR3 nucleotides read TGTGCCAGCAGAGTGGCTAGCGGCACTGGGGAGCTGTTTTCT.

The sample holds many counts of this clonotype. The rearrangement uses TRBV20-1 and TRBJ2-1; perhaps TRBD2 as D (6 bases). Germline-derived CDR1 and CDR2 are DFQATT and SNEGSKA (reference sequence). Trimming removed 7 bases from V and 4 bases from J, with 8 bases in between. The CDR3 totals 11 residues. CDR3 coding DNA: TGCAGTGTGGCGGGATACAATGAGCAGTTCTTC. Translation: CSVAGYNEQFF.

The V and J genes are TRBV20-1 and TRBJ1-3, with D hard to call. CDR1 DFQATT and CDR2 SNEGSKA come from the germline V gene (reference sequence). The V and J ends lost 2 bases and 0 bases respectively, with 14 bases between them. CDR3 size: 16 residues. In nucleotides, the CDR3 is TGCAGTGCTAGACTCACTTGGGGAGGCTCTGGAAACACCATATATTTT. Translated: CSARLTWGGSGNTIYF.

The chain employs TRBV29-1 and TRBJ1-1; a weak D match, TRBD1 (5 bases). The CDR3 is 12 residues long. From germline, CDR1 is SQVTM and CDR2 ANQGSEA. In DNA, the CDR3 is TGCAGTGCTGCAAGGGGGAACACTGAAGCTTTCTTT. Its translation is CSAARGNTEAFF.

As regards this clonotype: At one boundary the junction diverges from the germline segment, which might be a read error. The chain links TRBV6-5 to TRBJ2-5, with TRBD1 matching 7 bases. From germline, CDR1 is MNHEY and CDR2 SVGAGI. The CDR3 runs 16 residues. In DNA, the CDR3 is TGCGCCAGCAGTTCCCACGGACAGGCCTTCCAAGAGACCCAGTACTTC. The encoded protein is CASSSHGQAFQETQYF.

This clonotype was observed once. The chain has TRBV5-6 and TRBJ2-7, with D unclear. The CDR3 sequence is 15 residues long. Germline V lookup: CDR1 SGHDT, CDR2 YYEEEE. Trimming removed 4 bases from V and 0 bases from J, with 14 bases in between. The chain's CDR3 is CASSVDGRPSYEQYF. CDR3 nucleotide sequence: TGTGCCAGCAGCGTGGACGGGCGACCCTCCTACGAGCAGTACTTC.

This clonotype has a count of ten or more. The gene calls are TRBV24-1 and TRBJ2-3; no firm D call. The CDR3 extends over 11 amino acids. From germline, CDR1 is KGHDR and CDR2 SFDVKD. Trimming removed 5 bases from V and 5 bases from J, with 4 bases in between. CDR3 sequence (DNA): TGTGCCACCAGTGCACGAGATACGCAGTATTTT. Translated, it gives CATSARDTQYF.